Below, 25 T cell receptor beta chains from the same sample are listed, as sequenced in a study of tumor-infiltrating lymphocytes in primary liver carcinoma. Starting material of about 0.45 ug total RNA yielded TCR beta cDNA via a constant-region primer. Three nested multiplex PCR rounds of slightly modified ARM-PCR generated TCR beta libraries. Primers for the first two PCR rounds were TRBV1-TRBV30 forward primers and a C-beta reverse primer (around 11 cycles per round). Each CDR3 protein gets one entry after TCRdb re-called the multiplex PCR reads with MiXCR. The sample consists of approximately 300,000 distinct CDR3 sequences, less than 75% of them appearing once. The researchers obtained blood RNA from unsorted whole blood and also extracted germline DNA. Sequencing was performed on peripheral blood. The receptors were sampled from a man aged 40-50 years with primary liver carcinoma and hepatitis B virus infection.

This clonotype occurred many times. The V call is TRBV11-2, the J call TRBJ2-2; D uncertain. Trimming left V 3 bases short and J 7 bases short, with 6 bases between. CDR1 and CDR2 (germline): SGHAT, FQNNGV. The CDR3 is made up of 12 amino acids. CDR3 DNA sequence: TGTGCCAGCAGCTTGCCGATCGGGGAGCTGTTTTTT. Translation: CASSLPIGELFF.

A remark on this clonotype: The CDR3 does not close with the conserved phenylalanine or tryptophan, likely indicating a read error. The CDR3 here is CASGLVKDTEAFV. The CDR3 DNA reads as TGTGCCAGCGGCTTAGTGAAAGACACTGAAGCTTTCGTT. This rearrangement joins TRBV11-3 to TRBJ1-1; D ambiguous. Germline CDR1 SGHNT, CDR2 YENEEA. This CDR3 comprises 13 residues.

V is TRBV5-1 and J is TRBJ2-1; TRBD2 aligns across 14 bases. Germline values: CDR1 SGHRS, CDR2 YFSETQ. The length of the CDR3 is 14 residues. Losses at the gene ends were 3 bases for V and 10 bases for J; bases not matched to a gene: 3. The CDR3 loop reads CASSWGLAGEEQFF. CDR3 sequence (DNA): TGCGCCAGCAGCTGGGGACTAGCGGGGGAGGAGCAGTTCTTC.

As concerns this clonotype: Given a much more abundant clone one base away, this may be a read error. J is TRBJ1-4 and V is TRBV29-1; 8 nucleotides align to TRBD1. This CDR3 spans 14 amino acids. V gave up 6 bases and J gave up 5 bases; unmatched junction bases: 8. Per germline, CDR1 SQVTM and CDR2 ANQGSEA. CDR3 sequence reads: CSVDQGAGNEKLFF. Here the CDR3 DNA reads TGCAGCGTAGACCAGGGGGCCGGGAATGAAAAACTGTTTTTT.

V and J are TRBV5-1 and TRBJ2-5; 8 nucleotides agree with TRBD1. V lost 1 base and J lost 0; bases outside the gene matches: 5. The CDR3 runs to 16 residues. The germline V gene has CDR1 SGHRS and CDR2 YFSETQ. In DNA form, the CDR3 reads TGCGCCAGCAGCTTGAATGGACAGGGCGACCAAGAGACCCAGTACTTC. It codes for CASSLNGQGDQETQYF.

This clonotype is a singleton in its sample. One end of the junction does not line up with germline, which may come from a read error. This sequence joins TRBV10-3 and TRBJ1-5; D is uncertain. The CDR3 is 14 amino acids. Germline V gene sequence: CDR1 ENHRY, CDR2 SYGVKD. CDR3 DNA sequence: TGTGCCGTCAGTGAGGTACTCCAAGGTCAGCCCCAGCATTTT. Protein sequence: CAVSEVLQGQPQHF.

About this clonotype: Compared with germline, one end of the junction differs, possibly owing to a read error. V and J are TRBV11-2 and TRBJ2-5, with D tentatively TRBD1 (5 bases). Germline CDR1 SGHAT, CDR2 FQNNGV. The CDR3 has 14 amino acids. The CDR3 reads CGSSPKQGFETQYF. In nucleotides, the CDR3 is TGTGGCAGCAGCCCAAAGCAGGGTTTTGAGACCCAGTACTTC.

V usage is TRBV29-1 and J usage is TRBJ2-1, with 10 bases aligning to TRBD2. The germline gives CDR1 SQVTM, CDR2 ANQGSEA. This CDR3 is built from 14 residues. CDR3 region: CTIVTSGPYNEQFF. The CDR3 nucleotides are TGCACCATTGTGACTAGCGGGCCCTACAATGAGCAGTTCTTC.

This clonotype was seen only once. The chain employs TRBV25-1 and TRBJ2-7; 7 bases line up with TRBD2. Germline assignment: CDR1 MGHDK and CDR2 SYGVNS. There are 14 residues in the CDR3. After removal of 1 base from V and 3 bases from J, the junction contained 3 bases not matched to a gene. The CDR3 region is CASSEFGLDYEQYF. The CDR3 DNA is TGTGCCAGCAGTGAATTTGGACTAGACTACGAGCAGTACTTC.

For this clonotype: Compared with germline, one end of the junction differs, possibly owing to a read error. The chain is built from TRBV11-3 and TRBJ2-7, with D tentatively TRBD2 (5 bases). The CDR3 sequence is 13 residues long. Germline values: CDR1 SGHNT, CDR2 YENEEA. Written as DNA, the CDR3 is TGTGCAAGCAGCCGGGGATGGGCCCACGAGCACTACTTC. This encodes CASSRGWAHEHYF.

As for this clonotype: One base away lies a much larger clone, so this may be a sequencing read error. The V and J genes are TRBV5-4 and TRBJ2-7, with D tentatively TRBD2 (5 bases). Germline values: CDR1 SGHNT, CDR2 YYREEE (reference sequence). V shed 4 bases and J shed 3 bases, with 17 bases lying between them. The CDR3 contains 15 residues. The CDR3 DNA reads as TGTGCCAGCAGCCAGTACCCAGAGGGTAACTACGAGCAGTACTTC. It specifies CASSQYPEGNYEQYF. The variable domain in full, with the rest retrieved from reference TRBV5-4 and TRBJ2-7, is ETGVTQSPTHLIKTRGQQVTLRCSSQSGHNTVSWYQQALGQGPQFIFQYYREEENGRGNFPPRFSGLQFPNYSSELNVNALELDDSALYLCASSQYPEGNYEQYFGPGTRLTVT.

CDR3 region: CASSALSTSGSYNEQFF. CDR3 sequence (DNA): TGTGCCAGCAGTGCTCTATCCACTAGCGGTTCGTACAATGAGCAGTTCTTC. The chain has TRBV6-1 and TRBJ2-1, with 8 bases lining up with TRBD2. V lost 4 bases to trimming and J lost 4 bases; unmatched junction nucleotides: 12. From germline, CDR1 is MNHNS and CDR2 SASEGT. This CDR3 contains 17 residues.

This clonotype was detected a few times. A much bigger clone sits one base away, suggesting this may be a read error. The J gene is TRBJ2-7, the V gene TRBV29-1; 7 bases agree with TRBD1. The CDR3 contains 14 residues. Germline CDR1 SQVTM, CDR2 ANQGSEA. CDR3 nucleotides: TGCAGCGTCGCCCTTTGGGACAGCTCCTACGGGCAGTACTTC. This sequence encodes CSVALWDSSYGQYF.

A remark on this clonotype: A read error may be the cause here, since a much bigger clone is one base away. The chain is built from TRBV29-1 and TRBJ2-1, with TRBD2 matching over 9 bases. Germline CDR1 is SQVTM and CDR2 is ANQGSEA. The CDR3 runs 14 residues. The CDR3 sequence: CSVELAGTYNEQSF. CDR3 nucleotides: TGCAGCGTTGAACTAGCGGGGACCTACAATGAGCAGTCCTTC.

Worth noting for this clonotype: The junction departs from the called germline gene at one end, perhaps through a read error. The chain uses TRBV4-2 and TRBJ2-3, with 7 bases that match TRBD2. The CDR3 covers 18 residues. Germline V gene sequence: CDR1 LGHNA, CDR2 YNFKEQ. This CDR3 reads CVSSQVEGGNGGTDTQYF. The CDR3 nucleotides read TGTGTCAGCAGCCAAGTTGAGGGTGGTAACGGGGGGACAGATACGCAGTATTTT.

The rearrangement links TRBV28 to TRBJ2-5; 9 nucleotides line up with TRBD2. The CDR3 has 13 amino acids. The J segment lost 6 bases and the V segment lost 5 bases, leaving 4 bases of the junction unmatched. Germline V CDR1 and CDR2: MDHEN, SYDVKM. This CDR3 reads CASSRSGRKTQYF. CDR3 sequence (DNA): TGTGCCAGCAGTCGTAGCGGGAGAAAGACCCAGTACTTC.

This clonotype was seen only a few times. The chain carries TRBV7-9 and TRBJ2-1; TRBD2 aligns across 7 bases. V was pared by 2 bases and J by 10 bases, with 14 bases of the junction left unmatched. This CDR3 comprises 16 residues. The germline gives CDR1 SEHNR, CDR2 FQNEAQ (reference sequence). The CDR3 spells CASSLSSGMYEGEQFF. In DNA, the CDR3 is TGTGCCAGCAGCTTATCCAGCGGGATGTACGAGGGGGAGCAGTTCTTC.

V gene TRBV7-8 combines with J gene TRBJ2-5; D is possibly TRBD2 (7 bases). Per germline, CDR1 SGHVS and CDR2 FQNEAQ. CDR3 size: 14 residues. V was clipped by 5 bases and J by 4 bases, with 14 bases between them. The CDR3 sequence: CASSPWGGGETQYF. DNA of the CDR3: TGTGCCAGCAGCCCGTGGGGAGGGGGAGAGACCCAGTACTTC.

This chain uses TRBV24-1 with TRBJ1-5; 8 nucleotides line up with TRBD1. The CDR3 runs 16 residues. Germline V gives CDR1 KGHDR, CDR2 SFDVKD. Trimming removed 5 bases from V and 2 bases from J; junction bases left unmatched: 7. The CDR3 sequence is CATSGGGTGGNQPQHF. DNA for the CDR3: TGTGCCACCAGTGGGGGGGGGACAGGCGGCAATCAGCCCCAGCATTTT.

Comments on this clonotype: Given a much more abundant clone one base away, this may be a read error. This chain uses TRBV29-1 with TRBJ2-2; no reliable D call. This CDR3 is built from 14 residues. CDR1 is SQVTM, CDR2 ANQGSEA, per germline. V lost 4 bases, J lost 2 bases, and 11 bases lay in between. CDR3 sequence: CSVVTGPNTGELFF. In nucleotides, the CDR3 is TGCAGCGTTGTAACTGGCCCCAACACCGGGGAGCTGTTTTTT.

On this clonotype: Relative to the germline gene, one junction end is altered; a read error may explain this. This chain uses TRBV4-2 with TRBJ2-7; 10 positions agree with TRBD1. This CDR3 comprises 15 residues. Germline lookup yields CDR1 LGHNA and CDR2 YNFKEQ. CDR3 DNA: TGCGCCAGCAGCCAAGACTCGGGGACAGGGGAGGAGCAGTACTTC. It specifies CASSQDSGTGEEQYF.

The V call is TRBV4-1, the J call TRBJ1-3, with 8 bases matching TRBD1. In germline, CDR1 is MGHRA, CDR2 YSYEKL. V dropped 2 bases and J dropped 0; count of bases not matched to a gene: 6. The CDR3 is 17 amino acids. The CDR3 sequence is CASSQTGGLGSGNTIYF. The CDR3 DNA reads as TGCGCCAGCAGCCAAACAGGGGGTCTAGGCTCTGGAAACACCATATATTTT.

The chain joins TRBV30 to TRBJ2-1; a possible D gene is TRBD2 (6 bases). V lost 4 bases, J lost 0 bases, and 13 bases lay in between. This CDR3 has 15 amino acids. Looked up from germline, CDR1 is GTSNPN and CDR2 is SVGIG (reference sequence). CDR3 amino acids: CAWTRGSSSYNEQFF. Here the CDR3 DNA reads TGTGCCTGGACTCGGGGGTCGAGCTCCTACAATGAGCAGTTCTTC.

This clonotype was detected a few times. J is TRBJ1-3 and V is TRBV2; TRBD1 matches 7 bases. This CDR3 comprises 15 residues. Per the germline V gene, CDR1 is SNHLY and CDR2 is FYNNEI. V trimming: 6 bases; J trimming: 0 bases; junction bases outside the gene matches: 5. This CDR3 is CASSQTGSSGNTIYF. CDR3 bases: TGTGCCAGCAGCCAGACAGGGAGCTCTGGAAACACCATATATTTT. Filled out from reference TRBV2 and TRBJ1-3, the complete variable domain reads EPEVTQTPSHQVTQMGQEVILRCVPISNHLYFYWYRQILGQKVEFLVSFYNNEISEKSEIFDDQFSVERPDGSNFTLKIRSTKLEDSAMYFCASSQTGSSGNTIYFGEGSWLTVV.

This clonotype was seen a few times. J is TRBJ1-1 and V is TRBV10-3; 8 bases agree with TRBD1. V gave up 6 bases and J gave up 1 base; unmatched junction bases: 4. The germline V gene encodes CDR1 ENHRY and CDR2 SYGVKD. The CDR3 totals 14 residues. The CDR3 region has the DNA TGTGCCATCAGCGGACAGGGTTCGAACACTGAAGCTTTCTTT. It is translated as CAISGQGSNTEAFF.